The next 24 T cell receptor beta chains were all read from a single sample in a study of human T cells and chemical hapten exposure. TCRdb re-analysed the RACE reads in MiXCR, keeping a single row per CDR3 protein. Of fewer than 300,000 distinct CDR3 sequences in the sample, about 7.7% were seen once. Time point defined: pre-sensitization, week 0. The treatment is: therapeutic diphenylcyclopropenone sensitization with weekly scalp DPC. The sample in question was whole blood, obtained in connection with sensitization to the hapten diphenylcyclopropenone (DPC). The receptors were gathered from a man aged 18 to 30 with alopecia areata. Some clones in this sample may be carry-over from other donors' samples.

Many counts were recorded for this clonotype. The CDR3 sequence: CASSLTGPGFEAFF. The DNA of the CDR3 is TGCGCCAGCAGCCTGACGGGCCCAGGATTTGAAGCTTTCTTT. The rearrangement uses TRBV5-1 and TRBJ1-1; D is unclear. CDR1 is SGHRS and CDR2 is YFSETQ in the germline V gene. The CDR3 is 14 amino acids. V lost 4 bases and J 7 bases, leaving 17 bases between the germline ends. Combining the CDR3 with reference TRBV5-1 and TRBJ1-1 gives the whole variable domain KAGVTQTPRYLIKTRGQQVTLSCSPISGHRSVSWYQQTPGQGLQFLFEYFSETQRNKGNFPGRFSGRQFSNSRSEMNVSTLELGDSALYLCASSLTGPGFEAFFGQGTRLTVV.

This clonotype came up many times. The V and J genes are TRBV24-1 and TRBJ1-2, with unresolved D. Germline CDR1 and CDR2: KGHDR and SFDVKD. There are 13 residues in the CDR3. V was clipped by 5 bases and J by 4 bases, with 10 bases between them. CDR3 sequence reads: CATSAGEVYGYTF. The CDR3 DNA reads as TGTGCCACCAGTGCTGGGGAGGTCTATGGCTACACCTTC.

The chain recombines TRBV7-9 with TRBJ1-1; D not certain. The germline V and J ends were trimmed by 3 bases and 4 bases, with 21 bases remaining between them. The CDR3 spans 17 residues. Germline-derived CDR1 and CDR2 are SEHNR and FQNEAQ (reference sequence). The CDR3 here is CASSFIFGTASPTEAFF. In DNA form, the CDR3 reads TGTGCCAGCAGCTTCATCTTCGGAACAGCGAGTCCCACTGAAGCTTTCTTT.

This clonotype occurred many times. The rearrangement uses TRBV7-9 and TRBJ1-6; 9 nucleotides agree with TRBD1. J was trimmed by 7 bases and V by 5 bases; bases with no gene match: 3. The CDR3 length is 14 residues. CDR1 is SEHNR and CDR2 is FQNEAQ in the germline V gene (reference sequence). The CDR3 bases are TGTGCCAGCAGCGGGGACAGGGAAAATTCACCCCTCCACTTT. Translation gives CASSGDRENSPLHF.

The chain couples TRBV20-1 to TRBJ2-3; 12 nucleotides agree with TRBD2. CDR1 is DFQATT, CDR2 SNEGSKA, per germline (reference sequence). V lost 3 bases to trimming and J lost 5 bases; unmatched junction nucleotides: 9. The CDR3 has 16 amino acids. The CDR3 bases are TGCAGTGCTAGGGACTCTAGCGGGGGGGCCATAGATACGCAGTATTTT. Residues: CSARDSSGGAIDTQYF.

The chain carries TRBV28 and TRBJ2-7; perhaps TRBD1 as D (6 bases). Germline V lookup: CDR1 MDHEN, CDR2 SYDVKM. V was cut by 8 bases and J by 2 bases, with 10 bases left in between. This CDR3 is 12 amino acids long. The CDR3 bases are TGTGCCAGCTTTACAGGGACCTACGAGCAGTACTTC. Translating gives CASFTGTYEQYF.

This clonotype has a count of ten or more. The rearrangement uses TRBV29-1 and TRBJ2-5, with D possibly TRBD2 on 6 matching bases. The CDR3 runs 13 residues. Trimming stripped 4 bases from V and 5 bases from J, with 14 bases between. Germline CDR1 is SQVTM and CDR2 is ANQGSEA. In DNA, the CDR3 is TGCAGCGTTGGGGGGACTTTCTTGGAGACCCAGTACTTC. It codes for CSVGGTFLETQYF.

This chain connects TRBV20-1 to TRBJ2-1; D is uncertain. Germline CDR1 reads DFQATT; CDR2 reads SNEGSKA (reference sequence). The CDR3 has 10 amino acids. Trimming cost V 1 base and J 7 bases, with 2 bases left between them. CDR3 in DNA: TGCAGTGCTAGAGCGAATGAGCAGTTCTTC. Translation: CSARANEQFF.

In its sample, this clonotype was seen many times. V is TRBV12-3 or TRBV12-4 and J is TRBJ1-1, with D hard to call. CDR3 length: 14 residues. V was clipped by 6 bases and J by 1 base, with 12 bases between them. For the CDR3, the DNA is TGTGCCAGCAGCTCCCGTATACCGAACACTGAAGCTTTCTTT. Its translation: CASSSRIPNTEAFF.

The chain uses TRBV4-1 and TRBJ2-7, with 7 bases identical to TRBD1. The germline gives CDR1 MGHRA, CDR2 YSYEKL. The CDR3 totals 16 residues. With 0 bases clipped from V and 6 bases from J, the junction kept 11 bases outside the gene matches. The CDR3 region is CASSQDPQGRVGEQYF. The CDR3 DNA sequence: TGCGCCAGCAGCCAAGATCCACAGGGGCGAGTAGGCGAGCAGTACTTC.

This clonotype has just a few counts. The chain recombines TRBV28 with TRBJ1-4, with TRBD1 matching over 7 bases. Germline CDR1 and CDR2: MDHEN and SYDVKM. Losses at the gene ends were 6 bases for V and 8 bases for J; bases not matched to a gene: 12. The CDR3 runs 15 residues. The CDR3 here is CASSQGGPTEEKLFF. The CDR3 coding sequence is TGTGCCAGCAGCCAGGGGGGGCCGACGGAGGAAAAACTGTTTTTT.

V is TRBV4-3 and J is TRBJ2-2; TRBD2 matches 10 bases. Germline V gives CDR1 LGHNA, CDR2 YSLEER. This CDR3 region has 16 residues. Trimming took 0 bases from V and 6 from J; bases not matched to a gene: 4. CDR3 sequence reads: CASSQESGGAAGELFF. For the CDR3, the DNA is TGCGCCAGCAGCCAAGAAAGCGGGGGGGCCGCCGGGGAGCTGTTTTTT.

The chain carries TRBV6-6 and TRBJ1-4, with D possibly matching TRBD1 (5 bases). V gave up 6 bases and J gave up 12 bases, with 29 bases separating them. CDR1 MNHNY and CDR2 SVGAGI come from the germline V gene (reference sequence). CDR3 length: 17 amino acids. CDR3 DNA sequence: TGTGCCAGCAGCCCTAGACAGAGTCTCGCAACTTTCGTCGAACTGTTTTTT. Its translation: CASSPRQSLATFVELFF.

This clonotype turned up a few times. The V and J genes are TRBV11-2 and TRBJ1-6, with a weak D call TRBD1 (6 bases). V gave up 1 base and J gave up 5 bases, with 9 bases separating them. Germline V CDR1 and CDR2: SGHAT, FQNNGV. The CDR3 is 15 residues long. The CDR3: CASSLVGGNNSPLHF. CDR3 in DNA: TGTGCCAGCAGCTTAGTAGGGGGAAATAATTCACCCCTCCACTTT.

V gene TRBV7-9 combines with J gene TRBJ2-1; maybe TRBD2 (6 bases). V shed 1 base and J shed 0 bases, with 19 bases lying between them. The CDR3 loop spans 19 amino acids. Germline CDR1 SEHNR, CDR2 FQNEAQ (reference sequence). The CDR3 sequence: CASSLDYLGGPSSYNEQFF. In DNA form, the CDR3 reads TGTGCCAGCAGCTTAGATTATTTGGGGGGACCCAGCTCCTACAATGAGCAGTTCTTC.

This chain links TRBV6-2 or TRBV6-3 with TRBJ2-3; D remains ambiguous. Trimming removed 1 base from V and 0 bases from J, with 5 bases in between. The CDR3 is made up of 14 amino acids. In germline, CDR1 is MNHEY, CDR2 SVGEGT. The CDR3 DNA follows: TGTGCCAGCAGTTACTTTGTCAGCACAGATACGCAGTATTTT. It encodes CASSYFVSTDTQYF.

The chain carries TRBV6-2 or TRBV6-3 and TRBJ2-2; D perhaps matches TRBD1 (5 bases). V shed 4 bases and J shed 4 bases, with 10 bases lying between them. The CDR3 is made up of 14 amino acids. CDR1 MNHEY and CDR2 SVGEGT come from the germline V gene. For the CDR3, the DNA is TGTGCCAGCAGTTTCAGGGTTTCCACCGGGGAGCTGTTTTTT. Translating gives CASSFRVSTGELFF.

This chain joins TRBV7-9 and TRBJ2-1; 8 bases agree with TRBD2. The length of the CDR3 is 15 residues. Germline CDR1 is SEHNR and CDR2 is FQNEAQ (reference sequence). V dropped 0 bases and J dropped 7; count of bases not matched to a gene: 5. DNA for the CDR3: TGTGCCAGCAGCTTAGCTAGCGGGGTAAAGAATGAGCAGTTCTTC. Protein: CASSLASGVKNEQFF. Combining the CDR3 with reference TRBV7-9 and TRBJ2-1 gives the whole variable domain DTGVSQNPRHKITKRGQNVTFRCDPISEHNRLYWYRQTLGQGPEFLTYFQNEAQLEKSRLLSDRFSAERPKGSFSTLEIQRTEQGDSAMYLCASSLASGVKNEQFFGPGTRLTVL.

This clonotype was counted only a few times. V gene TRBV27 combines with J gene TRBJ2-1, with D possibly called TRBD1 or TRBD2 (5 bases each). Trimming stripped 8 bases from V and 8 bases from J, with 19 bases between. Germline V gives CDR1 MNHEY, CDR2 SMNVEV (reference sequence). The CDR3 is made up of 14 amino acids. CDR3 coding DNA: TGTGCCAGCGCCCCGGGGATGGGGGACCATGAGCAGTTCTTC. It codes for CASAPGMGDHEQFF.

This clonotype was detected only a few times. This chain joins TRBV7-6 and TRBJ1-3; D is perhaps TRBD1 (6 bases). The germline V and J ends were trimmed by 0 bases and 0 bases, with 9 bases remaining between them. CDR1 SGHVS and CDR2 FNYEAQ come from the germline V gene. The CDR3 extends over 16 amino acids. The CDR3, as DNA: TGTGCCAGCAGCTTAGCGGGGGCCCCCTCTGGAAACACCATATATTTT. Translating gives CASSLAGAPSGNTIYF.

CDR3 sequence: CASGLLGNEQFF. Written as DNA, the CDR3 is TGTGCTAGTGGTTTATTAGGCAATGAGCAGTTCTTC. The chain combines TRBV12-5 with TRBJ2-1; D remains unclear. The CDR3 covers 12 residues. Germline CDR1 LGHNT, CDR2 FRNRAP. The germline V and J ends were trimmed by 3 bases and 6 bases, with 6 bases remaining between them.

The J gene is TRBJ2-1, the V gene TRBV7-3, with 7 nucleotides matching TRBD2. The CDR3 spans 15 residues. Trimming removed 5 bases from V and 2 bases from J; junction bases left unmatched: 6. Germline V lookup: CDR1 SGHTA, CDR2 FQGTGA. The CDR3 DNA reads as TGTGCCAGCAGCCGGGAGGTTACCACCTACAATGAGCAGTTCTTC. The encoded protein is CASSREVTTYNEQFF.

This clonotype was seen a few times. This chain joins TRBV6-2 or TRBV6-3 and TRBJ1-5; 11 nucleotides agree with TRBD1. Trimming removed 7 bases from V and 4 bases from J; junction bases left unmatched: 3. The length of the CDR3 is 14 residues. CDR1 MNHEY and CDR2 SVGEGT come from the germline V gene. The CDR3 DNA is TGTGCCAGCACCAGGGACAGGGGGAATCAGCCCCAGCATTTT. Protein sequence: CASTRDRGNQPQHF.

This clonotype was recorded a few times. DNA of the CDR3: TGTGCCAGCAGCTTGATACAGGGGGCGCGCGGGGAGACCCAGTACTTC. Its translation: CASSLIQGARGETQYF. The rearrangement links TRBV11-2 to TRBJ2-5; TRBD1 aligns across 9 bases. The V segment lost 3 bases and the J segment 5 bases; nucleotides outside the gene matches: 10. This CDR3 has 16 amino acids. The germline V gene has CDR1 SGHAT and CDR2 FQNNGV.